The 6 T cell receptor beta chains below come from one sample, sequenced in a study of vaccination and CD4 T cells after COVID-19. TCRdb itself ran the PCR reads through MiXCR, one entry per CDR3 protein. The sample has roughly 19,000 distinct CDR3 sequences; 50% to 65% are singletons. Specimen: CD4+ T cells from blood, collected after SARS-CoV-2 vaccination. The receptor source for this set is a human donor who had recovered from COVID-19.

J is TRBJ2-3 and V is TRBV28; maybe TRBD1 (6 bases). V was shortened by 10 bases and J by 2 bases, with 13 bases between the two germline ends. This CDR3 comprises 13 residues. The germline V gene encodes CDR1 MDHEN and CDR2 SYDVKM. Here the CDR3 reads CAITRQATDTQYF. The CDR3 DNA reads TGTGCCATCACCCGACAGGCCACAGATACGCAGTATTTT.

This CDR3 reads CASSLGTSGRGEQYF. The CDR3 DNA is TGTGCCAGCAGCTTAGGGACTAGCGGGAGGGGCGAGCAGTACTTC. This chain connects TRBV7-9 to TRBJ2-7, with TRBD2 identical over 15 bases. The germline CDR1 and CDR2 sequences are SEHNR and FQNEAQ (reference sequence). The CDR3 consists of 15 residues. The junction had 1 base not matched to a gene; V was cut back by 1 base and J by 6 bases.

This chain uses TRBV28 with TRBJ2-2; 11 nucleotides line up with TRBD2. Losses at the gene ends were 3 bases for V and 4 bases for J; bases not matched to a gene: 7. Germline loops: CDR1 MDHEN, CDR2 SYDVKM. The CDR3 runs to 17 residues. The DNA for the CDR3 is TGTGCCAGCAGTTTTGGTATAGGGACTAGCGGCACCGGGGAGCTGTTTTTT. Residues: CASSFGIGTSGTGELFF.

CDR3 sequence reads: CASAKYPIGTDNYGYTF. CDR3 nucleotides: TGTGCCAGCGCCAAATACCCGATAGGGACGGATAACTATGGCTACACCTTC. The chain links TRBV11-2 to TRBJ1-2, with D possibly matching TRBD1 (5 bases). The germline V and J ends were trimmed by 8 bases and 1 base, with 23 bases remaining between them. Per the germline V gene, CDR1 is SGHAT and CDR2 is FQNNGV. CDR3 length: 17 residues.

A few counts support this clonotype. The J gene is TRBJ1-5, the V gene TRBV19; D is possibly TRBD1 (5 bases). The CDR3 is 13 amino acids. Germline V gene data show CDR1 as LNHDA and CDR2 as SQIVND (reference sequence). With 6 bases removed from V and 8 bases from J, the gap between germline ends came to 14 bases. The CDR3 coding sequence is TGTGCCAGTAGCTGGGGACCTCCCGAGCCCCAGCATTTT. This codes for CASSWGPPEPQHF. Variable domain in full (rest from reference TRBV19 and TRBJ1-5): DGGITQSPKYLFRKEGQNVTLSCEQNLNHDAMYWYRQDPGQGLRLIYYSQIVNDFQKGDIAEGYSVSREKKESFPLTVTSAQKNPTAFYLCASSWGPPEPQHFGDGTRLSIL.

This clonotype turned up a few times. The gene calls are TRBV19 and TRBJ2-2; D gene ambiguous. The CDR3 covers 13 residues. With 6 bases removed from V and 2 bases from J, the gap between germline ends came to 7 bases. Looked up from germline, CDR1 is LNHDA and CDR2 is SQIVND (reference sequence). The CDR3 DNA sequence: TGTGCCAGTAGGATCAGCAACACCGGGGAGCTGTTTTTT. This sequence encodes CASRISNTGELFF.